This entry lists 6 T cell receptor beta chains sequenced from one sample in a study of T cell changes during pregnancy in multiple sclerosis. The table came from immunoSEQ multiplex PCR; TCRdb's copy has only in-frame clones and leaves some out. The sample has 12,000 or so clones, over 65% seen once. Sequences were derived from CD8+ T cells from peripheral blood mononuclear cells, sampled after pregnancy. These receptor sequences come from a female donor in good health, enrolled as a control in a pregnancy study.

The chain carries TRBV7-3 and TRBJ2-2, with 9 bases identical to TRBD2. Trimming at V came to 1 base and at J to 4 bases, leaving 10 bases not matched to a gene. Per the germline V gene, CDR1 is SGHTA and CDR2 is FQGTGA. The CDR3 covers 18 residues. In nucleotides, the CDR3 is TGTGCCAGCAGCTTAAACCGGGCAGCGGGGGGATCCACCGGGGAGCTGTTTTTT. Encoded protein: CASSLNRAAGGSTGELFF.

The rearrangement uses TRBV28 and TRBJ2-2; 7 bases match TRBD1. The CDR3 is 15 residues long. Unmatched junction bases numbered 7, after V lost 7 bases and J lost 2 bases. The germline gives CDR1 MDHEN, CDR2 SYDVKM. CDR3 protein: CASTLTGTNTGELFF. CDR3 nucleotides: TGTGCCAGCACCTTGACAGGGACCAACACCGGGGAGCTGTTTTTT.

This clone was detected many times. This chain links TRBV2 with TRBJ1-5, with 9 nucleotides matching TRBD1. This CDR3 is 14 amino acids long. Looked up from germline, CDR1 is SNHLY and CDR2 is FYNNEI. Losses at the gene ends were 7 bases for V and 2 bases for J; bases not matched to a gene: 3. The CDR3 is CASKDRGGNQPQHF. The CDR3 bases are TGTGCCAGCAAGGACAGGGGAGGCAATCAGCCCCAGCATTTT. Full variable domain (rest looked up from reference TRBV2 and TRBJ1-5): EPEVTQTPSHQVTQMGQEVILRCVPISNHLYFYWYRQILGQKVEFLVSFYNNEISEKSEIFDDQFSVERPDGSNFTLKIRSTKLEDSAMYFCASKDRGGNQPQHFGDGTRLSIL.

Comments on this clone: A far larger clone is only one base removed, so a read error is likely. In DNA, the CDR3 is TGCTGCGGACTAGAGCAAGAGACCCAGTACTTC. Protein sequence: CCGLEQETQYF. V usage is TRBV29-1 and J usage is TRBJ2-5; 7 bases agree with TRBD2. The length of the CDR3 is 11 residues. Germline lookup yields CDR1 SQVTM and CDR2 ANQGSEA.

J is TRBJ2-5 and V is TRBV5-1; D gene unclear. Trimming pared 2 bases from V and 5 bases from J, leaving 13 bases between. Germline loops: CDR1 SGHRS, CDR2 YFSETQ. There are 14 residues in the CDR3. CDR3 sequence: CASSLARSWETQYF. The CDR3 nucleotides read TGCGCCAGCAGCTTAGCCAGGTCATGGGAGACCCAGTACTTC.

In this sample, this clone turned up a few times. V gene TRBV15 combines with J gene TRBJ2-5, with TRBD1 matching 7 bases. Looked up from germline, CDR1 is LNHNV and CDR2 is YYDKDF (reference sequence). V trimming: 2 bases; J trimming: 6 bases; junction bases outside the gene matches: 12. CDR3 length equals 16 residues. The CDR3 here is CATSRSDRDGFKTQYF. CDR3 nucleotides: TGTGCCACCAGCAGATCCGACAGGGACGGTTTTAAGACCCAGTACTTC.